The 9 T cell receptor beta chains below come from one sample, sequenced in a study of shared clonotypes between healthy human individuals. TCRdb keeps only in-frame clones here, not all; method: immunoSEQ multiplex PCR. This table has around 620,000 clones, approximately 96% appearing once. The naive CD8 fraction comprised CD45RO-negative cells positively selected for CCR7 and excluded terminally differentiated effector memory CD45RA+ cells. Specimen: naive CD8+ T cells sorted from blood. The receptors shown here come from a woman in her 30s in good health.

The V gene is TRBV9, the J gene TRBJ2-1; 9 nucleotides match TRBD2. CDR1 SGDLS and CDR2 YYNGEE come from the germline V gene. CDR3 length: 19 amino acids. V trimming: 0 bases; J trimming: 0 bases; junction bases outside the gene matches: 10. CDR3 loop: CASSVGNSGSPISYNEQFF. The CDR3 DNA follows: TGTGCCAGCAGCGTAGGCAATAGCGGGAGTCCAATCTCCTACAATGAGCAGTTCTTC.

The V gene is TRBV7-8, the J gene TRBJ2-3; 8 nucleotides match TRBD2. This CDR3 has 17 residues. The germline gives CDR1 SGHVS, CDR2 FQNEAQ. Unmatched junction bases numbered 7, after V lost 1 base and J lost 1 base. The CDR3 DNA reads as TGTGCCAGCAGCTTAGTGGCAGGGCGGGGGGGCACAGATACGCAGTATTTT. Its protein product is CASSLVAGRGGTDTQYF.

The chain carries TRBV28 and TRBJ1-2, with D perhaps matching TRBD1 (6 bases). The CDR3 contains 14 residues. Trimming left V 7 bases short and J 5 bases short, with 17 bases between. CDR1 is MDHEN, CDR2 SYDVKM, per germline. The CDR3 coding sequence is TGTGCCAGCACCGACGACAGGCTCCCTTATGGCTACACCTTC. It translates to CASTDDRLPYGYTF.

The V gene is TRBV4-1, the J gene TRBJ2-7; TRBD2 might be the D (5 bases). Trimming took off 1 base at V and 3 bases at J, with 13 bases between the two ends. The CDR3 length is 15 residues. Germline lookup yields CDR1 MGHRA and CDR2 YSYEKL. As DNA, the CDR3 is TGCGCCAGCAGCCAAGTGATGGTAGCGAGCTACGAGCAGTACTTC. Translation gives CASSQVMVASYEQYF.

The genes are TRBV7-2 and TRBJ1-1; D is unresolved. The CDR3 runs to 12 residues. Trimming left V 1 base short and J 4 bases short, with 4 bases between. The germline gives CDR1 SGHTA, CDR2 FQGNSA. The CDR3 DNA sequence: TGTGCCAGCAGCTTAGGGCTCACTGAAGCTTTCTTT. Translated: CASSLGLTEAFF.

The chain's CDR3 is CASSAGLGYEQYF. The CDR3 bases are TGTGCCAGCTCGGCGGGGCTAGGGTACGAGCAGTACTTC. The V and J genes are TRBV19 and TRBJ2-7, with D perhaps TRBD2 (6 bases). This CDR3 spans 13 amino acids. The V and J ends lost 9 bases and 4 bases respectively, with 16 bases between them. Germline CDR1 reads LNHDA; CDR2 reads SQIVND (reference sequence).

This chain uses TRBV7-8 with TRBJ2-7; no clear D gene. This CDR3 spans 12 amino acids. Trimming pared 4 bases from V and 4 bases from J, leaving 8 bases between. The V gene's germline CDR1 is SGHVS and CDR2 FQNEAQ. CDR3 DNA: TGTGCCAGCAGCTCCCTGAAGTACGAGCAGTACTTC. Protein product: CASSSLKYEQYF.

The CDR3 DNA reads TGTGCCAGCAGTGAAAGCGGGACACACTCCTACAATGAGCAGTTCTTC. Translated: CASSESGTHSYNEQFF. The chain is built from TRBV28 and TRBJ2-1; a weak D match, TRBD2 (7 bases). Germline loops: CDR1 MDHEN, CDR2 SYDVKM. This CDR3 is built from 16 residues. Trimming stripped 5 bases from V and 0 bases from J, with 14 bases between.

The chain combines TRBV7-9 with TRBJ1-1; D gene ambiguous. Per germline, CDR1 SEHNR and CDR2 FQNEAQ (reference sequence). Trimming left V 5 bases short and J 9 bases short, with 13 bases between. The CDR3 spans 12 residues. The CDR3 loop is CASSLSGFQAFF. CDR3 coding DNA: TGTGCCAGCAGCCTATCCGGGTTTCAAGCTTTCTTT.